The source of this T cell receptor (beta chain) is a study of shared clonotypes between healthy human individuals. Terminally differentiated effector memory CD45RA+ cells were excluded from the naive CD8 cells, which were CD45RO-negative and positively selected for CCR7. Only Caucasian adults living in Nashville, Tennessee made up the donor group. Produced via immunoSEQ multiplex PCR; TCRdb's table is partial and in-frame only. The top ten hold 1.5% to 2% of the sample, which has roughly 2,000,000 clones, over 85% seen once. CDR3 length equals 14 residues. With 2 bases removed from V and 5 bases from J, the gap between germline ends came to 13 bases. Regarding the study as a whole: Rarefaction curves obtained for sorted subsets showed sequencing incomplete despite large depth. Read depth was anticipated to influence clonotype sharing among donors.

Points on this clone: No antigen is known for it.

The chain has TRBV5-3 and TRBJ2-5; D remains ambiguous. TRBV5-3 is an ORF; its function is uncertain. The receptor comes from a young man in good health. Some clones in this sample may be carry-over from other donors' samples. The sequencing input was naive CD8+ T cells from PBMCs. CDR3 sequence: CARSLSLCRETQYF. CDR3 DNA sequence: TGTGCCAGAAGCTTATCCCTTTGTCGGGAGACCCAGTACTTC.